A single T cell receptor beta chain is shown here with its context. No antigen is known for it. J gave up 2 bases and V 2 bases, and 15 bases lay outside the gene matches. Germline V CDR1 and CDR2: MNHNS, SASEGT. The CDR3 consists of 19 residues. The source of the sample is a study of T cell clonotyping in hematopoietic cell transplantation. Findings and limits, study-wide: After transplant, recipient diversity fell while pathologically expanded clonotypes grew through day 180. Higher Inverse Simpson Index values in graft donor and pretransplant recipient predicted broader posttransplant TCR diversity. Cells were unsorted, so CD4 and CD8 contributions were not separated. Few recipient clonotypes overlapped donors; over 95% were de novo at given depth.

Profiled with immunoSEQ multiplex PCR; TCRdb holds only in-frame clones, not every one. The sample lists roughly 15,000 clones, approximately 83% occurring once. The clonotype originates from a woman aged 40 to 50 in good health. Some clones in this sample may be carry-over from other donors' samples. The sequenced material came from peripheral blood mononuclear cells. V is TRBV6-1 and J is TRBJ1-5, with 7 bases that match TRBD1. The CDR3 here is CASSEPLTGEVYCNQPQHF. In nucleotides, the CDR3 is TGTGCCAGCAGTGAACCTTTAACAGGGGAGGTTTATTGCAATCAGCCCCAGCATTTT.